This TCR beta chain originates from a study of beta chain features in type 1 diabetes. Overall study results and limits: PCR might favor shorter templates, equally in patients and controls. Healthy donors had naive, central memory and Treg TCRB repertoires that appeared less similar than those seen among patients.

As to this clone: The target antigen is unknown.

The entirety of the isolated RNA underwent reverse transcription, so expressed TCRB transcripts were sequenced. Here immunoSEQ multiplex PCR was the method, and the copy in TCRdb shows in-frame clones only, minus some. The sample carries hundreds of thousands of clones, roughly 12% recorded once. CDR3 length: 16 amino acids. CDR1 SGHRS and CDR2 YFSETQ come from the germline V gene. V gave up 1 base and J gave up 9 bases; unmatched junction bases: 10. This clonotype was obtained from a man aged 18 to 35 in good health. The chain links TRBV5-1 to TRBJ2-1, with 10 bases identical to TRBD2. Sequenced: naive CD4+ T cells from blood. The CDR3 loop reads CASSLFSGLAASEQFF. Written as DNA, the CDR3 is TGCGCCAGCAGCTTGTTTAGTGGACTAGCGGCGAGTGAGCAGTTCTTC.